This T cell receptor (beta chain) was recorded in a study of regulatory T cells in long-lasting Graves disease. Noted time point: persistent/refractory GD, antithyroid drugs over 5 years with positive TRAb. Preparation of the TCR library used RNA extracted from PBMCs. The CDR3 runs 13 residues. Germline assignment: CDR1 ENHRY and CDR2 SYGVKD. The ends were cut back, 6 bases at V and 3 bases at J, with 9 bases in the middle. To make TCR beta libraries, researchers used iRepertoire HTBI primers and Arm-PCR of CDR3 regions. TCRdb redid the calling of the multiplex PCR reads with MiXCR, one entry per CDR3 protein. The table has 600,000 to 850,000 distinct CDR3 sequences, approximately 29% seen once.

The chain links TRBV10-3 to TRBJ1-5; tentative D call: TRBD1 (5 bases). The TCR originated in a female donor with Graves disease. Source: peripheral blood mononuclear cells (PBMCs), taken when the disease was refractory, from a patient treated with antithyroid drugs. The CDR3 DNA is TGTGCCATCAGCCGACAGAACAATCAGCCCCAGCATTTT. Translating it yields CAISRQNNQPQHF.